The text below deals with one TCR beta chain. Its antigen is as yet unknown. These data come from a study of T cell responses to AZD1222 COVID-19 vaccine. Germline-derived CDR1 and CDR2 are LNHNV and YYDKDF (reference sequence). V was clipped by 2 bases and J by 2 bases; unmatched bases: 12. This CDR3 has 19 amino acids. Produced via immunoSEQ multiplex PCR; TCRdb's table is partial and in-frame only. Of more than 95,000 clones in the sample, approximately 88% were seen once. Study-wide results and limits: There were vaccine-associated CD4 TCRs across spike, dominant at 160-218 and 743-854.

Sequenced here: peripheral blood, sampled on day 0 of AZD1222 vaccination. The receptor was isolated from an adult in good health. The rearrangement uses TRBV15 and TRBJ2-5, with 12 bases aligning to TRBD2. The CDR3 loop reads CATSRSPQGLAGTQETQYF. CDR3 DNA: TGTGCCACCAGCAGATCCCCCCAGGGACTAGCGGGCACACAAGAGACCCAGTACTTC.